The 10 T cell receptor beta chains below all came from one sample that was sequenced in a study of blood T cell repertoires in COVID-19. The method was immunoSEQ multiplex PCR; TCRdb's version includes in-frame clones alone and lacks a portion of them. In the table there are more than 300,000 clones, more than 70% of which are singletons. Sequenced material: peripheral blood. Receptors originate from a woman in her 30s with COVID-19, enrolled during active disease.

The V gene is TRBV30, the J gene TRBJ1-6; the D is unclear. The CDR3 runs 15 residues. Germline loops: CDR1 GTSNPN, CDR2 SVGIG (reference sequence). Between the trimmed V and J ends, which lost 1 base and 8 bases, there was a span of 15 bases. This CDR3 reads CAWSAKDGVDSPLHF. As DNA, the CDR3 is TGTGCCTGGAGTGCGAAGGACGGGGTAGATTCACCCCTCCACTTT.

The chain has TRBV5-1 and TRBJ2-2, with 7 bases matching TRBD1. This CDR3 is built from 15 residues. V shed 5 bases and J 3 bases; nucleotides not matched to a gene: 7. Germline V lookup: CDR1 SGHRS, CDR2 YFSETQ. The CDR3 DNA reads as TGCGCCAGCAGACCCACCGGGACAGACACCGGGGAGCTGTTTTTT. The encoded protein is CASRPTGTDTGELFF.

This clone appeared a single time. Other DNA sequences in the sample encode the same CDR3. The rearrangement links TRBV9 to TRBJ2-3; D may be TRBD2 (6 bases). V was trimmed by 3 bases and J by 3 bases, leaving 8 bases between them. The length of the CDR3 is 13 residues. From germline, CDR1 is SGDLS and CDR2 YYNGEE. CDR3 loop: CASSGGVTDTQYF. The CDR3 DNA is TGTGCCAGCAGCGGCGGGGTAACAGATACGCAGTATTTT.

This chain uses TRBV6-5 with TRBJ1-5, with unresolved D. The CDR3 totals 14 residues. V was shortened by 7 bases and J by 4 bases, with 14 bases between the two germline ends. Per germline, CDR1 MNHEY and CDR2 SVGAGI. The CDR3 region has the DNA TGTGCCAGCACCCCCCAGATCCCGAATCAGCCCCAGCATTTT. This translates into CASTPQIPNQPQHF.

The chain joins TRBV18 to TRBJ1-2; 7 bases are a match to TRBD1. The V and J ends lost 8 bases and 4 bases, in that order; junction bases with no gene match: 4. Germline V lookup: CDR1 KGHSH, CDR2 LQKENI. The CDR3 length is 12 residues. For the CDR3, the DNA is TGTGCCAGCACCCGGGACAGCTATGGCTACACCTTC. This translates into CASTRDSYGYTF.

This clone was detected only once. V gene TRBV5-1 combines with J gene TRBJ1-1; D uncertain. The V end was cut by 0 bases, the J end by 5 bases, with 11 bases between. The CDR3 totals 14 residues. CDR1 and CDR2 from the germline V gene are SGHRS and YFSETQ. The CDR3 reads CASSLANTGTEAFF. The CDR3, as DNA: TGCGCCAGCAGCTTGGCCAACACGGGGACTGAAGCTTTCTTT. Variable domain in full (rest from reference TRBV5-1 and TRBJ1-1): KAGVTQTPRYLIKTRGQQVTLSCSPISGHRSVSWYQQTPGQGLQFLFEYFSETQRNKGNFPGRFSGRQFSNSRSEMNVSTLELGDSALYLCASSLANTGTEAFFGQGTRLTVV.

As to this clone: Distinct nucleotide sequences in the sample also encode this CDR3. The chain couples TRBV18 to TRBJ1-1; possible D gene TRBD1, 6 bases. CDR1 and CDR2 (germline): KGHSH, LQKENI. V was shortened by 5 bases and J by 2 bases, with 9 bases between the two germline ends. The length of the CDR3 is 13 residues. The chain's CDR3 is CASSEGGNTEAFF. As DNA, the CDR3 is TGTGCCAGCTCAGAAGGGGGAAACACTGAAGCTTTCTTT.

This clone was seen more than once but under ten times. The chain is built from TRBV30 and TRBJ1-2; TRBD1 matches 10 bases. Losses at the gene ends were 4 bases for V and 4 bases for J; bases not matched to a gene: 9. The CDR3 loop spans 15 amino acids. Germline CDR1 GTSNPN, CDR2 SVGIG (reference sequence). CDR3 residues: CAWKDPTGGFYGYTF. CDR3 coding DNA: TGTGCCTGGAAAGACCCGACAGGGGGCTTCTATGGCTACACCTTC.

CDR3 sequence reads: CASSVPSSGGGNEQFF. In nucleotides, the CDR3 is TGTGCCAGCAGCGTCCCTTCTAGCGGGGGTGGGAATGAGCAGTTCTTC. The chain combines TRBV7-8 with TRBJ2-1, with 10 positions matching TRBD2. The V segment lost 5 bases and the J segment 7 bases; nucleotides outside the gene matches: 11. Germline CDR1 SGHVS, CDR2 FQNEAQ. The length of the CDR3 is 16 residues.

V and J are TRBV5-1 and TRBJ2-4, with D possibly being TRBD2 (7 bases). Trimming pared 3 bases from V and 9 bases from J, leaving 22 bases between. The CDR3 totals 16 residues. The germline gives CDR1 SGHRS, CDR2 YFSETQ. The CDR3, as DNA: TGCGCCAGCAGCTCGGGGGGCCAGGCGAGAAGTAGCATTCAGTACTTC. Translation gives CASSSGGQARSSIQYF.